Listed below are T cell receptor beta chains from one sample, sequenced in a study of Graves' ophthalmopathy and Graves' hyperthyroidism. Each CDR3 protein is one row after TCRdb ran MiXCR on the multiplex PCR reads. The sample holds roughly 300,000 distinct CDR3 sequences, roughly 16% seen once. The sequencing sample was made of peripheral blood. Receptors originate from an adult man with Graves' ophthalmopathy. Both conserved end residues are part of each CDR3. Each record gives: J gene, CDR3 length, V gene, clone size, D gene, CDR3 DNA, CDR3 protein. A D gene is named only where the DNA matches it firmly. The size field is filled for only some rows; it gives once, few, many or a size class.

>TRBJ1-1|16|TRBV15|-|-
TGTGCCACCAGCAGAGATCGAACCACCATGAACACTGAAGCTTTCTTT
CATSRDRTTMNTEAFF
>TRBJ2-2|16|TRBV5-1|many|TRBD2
TGCGCCAGCAGCAGGACTAGCGGGAGGAACACCGGGGAGCTGTTTTTT
CASSRTSGRNTGELFF
>TRBJ1-6|15|TRBV7-8|-|-
TGTGCCAGCAGCTTAGTAGCCAGGCCTAATTCACCCCTCCACTTT
CASSLVARPNSPLHF
>TRBJ2-7|13|TRBV30|many|TRBD1
TGTGCCTGGAGCTTTCCAGGGGGATACGAGCAGTACTTC
CAWSFPGGYEQYF
>TRBJ2-7|13|TRBV20-1|many|-
TGCAGTGCTAGAGAACCCACAACGGGGGAGCAGTACTTC
CSAREPTTGEQYF
>TRBJ1-6|14|TRBV3-1|many|-
TGTGCCAGCAGCCGGAACGGGGGAGGATCACCCCTCCACTTT
CASSRNGGGSPLHF
>TRBJ2-7|14|TRBV12-3/TRBV12-4|-|TRBD1
TGTGCCAGCAGTGCGACAGGGACGCGCTACGAGCAGTACTTC
CASSATGTRYEQYF
>TRBJ1-2|13|TRBV27|many|-
TGTGCCAGCAGTTTATGGGGCCTAGATGGCTACACCTTC
CASSLWGLDGYTF
>TRBJ2-5|13|TRBV12-3/TRBV12-4|many|-
TGTGCCAGCAGTTTCGTGGGAGGAGAGACCCAGTACTTC
CASSFVGGETQYF
>TRBJ1-5|13|TRBV24-1|many|-
TGTGCCACCAGAGGTAGGGTCCGGCAGCCCCAGCATTTT
CATRGRVRQPQHF
>TRBJ2-7|17|TRBV19|many|TRBD1
TGTGCCAGTAGTACCACGACAGGGGCTTTGAGCTCCTACGAGCAGTACTTC
CASSTTTGALSSYEQYF
>TRBJ2-6|14|TRBV12-3/TRBV12-4|-|-
TGTGCCAGCAGTTTTGGCAGCGGACCCAACGTCCTGACTTTC
CASSFGSGPNVLTF
>TRBJ2-5|14|TRBV5-5|many|TRBD2
TGTGCCAGCAGCTTCGGGGGGGGGGAAGAGACCCAGTACTTC
CASSFGGGEETQYF
>TRBJ1-5|13|TRBV11-2|once|-
TGTGCCAGCAGTAGGACCGACCTGGGGCCCCAGCATTTT
CASSRTDLGPQHF
>TRBJ1-1|14|TRBV6-5|-|TRBD1
TGTGCCAGCAGTTGGGATCACAGGGGCACTGAAGCTTTCTTT
CASSWDHRGTEAFF
>TRBJ1-6|15|TRBV28|once|-
TGTGCCAGCAGTTCTCCCGGGACATTTGGTTCACCCCTTCACTTT
CASSSPGTFGSPLHF
>TRBJ2-5|14|TRBV20-1|many|-
TGCAGTGCTAGAGATTGGGGACGGCAAGAGACCCAGTACTTC
CSARDWGRQETQYF
>TRBJ2-7|16|TRBV11-3|many|-
TGTGCCAGCAGCTTAGGGTTCGGCCGACAGTCCTACGAGCAGTACTTC
CASSLGFGRQSYEQYF
>TRBJ1-1|20|TRBV12-3/TRBV12-4|many|-
TGTGCCAGCAGTTTAAGGCCATTATTGACAGAACTTAATATGAACACTGAAGCTTTCTTT
CASSLRPLLTELNMNTEAFF
>TRBJ2-5|14|TRBV7-2|many|-
TGTGCCAGCAGCTTAAGGCAGACCGCCGGGCCCCAGTACTTC
CASSLRQTAGPQYF
>TRBJ2-7|14|TRBV5-1|few|-
TGCGCCAGCAGAAATGTCCCCTCGGGGGACGAGCAGTACTTC
CASRNVPSGDEQYF
>TRBJ2-7|16|TRBV28|-|-
TGTGCCAGCAGTTTACTGTGGGGGGCCAGAACCTACGAGCAGTACTTC
CASSLLWGARTYEQYF
>TRBJ1-5|18|TRBV6-4|many|TRBD1
TGTGCCAGCAGATTCCCCCGTGATGGGACAGGGGGCAATCAGCCCCAGCATTTT
CASRFPRDGTGGNQPQHF
>TRBJ2-7|14|TRBV4-2|many|-
TGTGCCAGCAGCCAAGAACCCCCCCACTACGAGCAGTACTTC
CASSQEPPHYEQYF
>TRBJ2-7|17|TRBV5-1|-|-
TGCGCCAGCAGCTTGAATAGCGGACCGGGTAGCTCCTACGAGCAGTACTTC
CASSLNSGPGSSYEQYF
>TRBJ1-1|14|TRBV6-2/TRBV6-3|few|-
TGTGCCAGCAGTTACTCGGATGGGAACACTGGAGCTTTCTTT
CASSYSDGNTGAFF
>TRBJ2-7|13|TRBV6-1|-|TRBD1
TGTGCCAGCAGTCTCGGACAGGGTGCTGCGCAGTACTTC
CASSLGQGAAQYF
>TRBJ1-1|12|TRBV6-1|many|-
TGTGCCAGCAGGACGGCTAACACTGAAGCTTTCTTT
CASRTANTEAFF
>TRBJ1-1|14|TRBV2|few|-
TGTGCCAGCAGTGGGTCAGCTCTGACCACTGAAGCTTTCTTT
CASSGSALTTEAFF
>TRBJ2-5|14|TRBV7-2|many|-
TGTGCCAGCAGCTCCCAACTAGGTTTAGAGACCCAGTACTTC
CASSSQLGLETQYF
>TRBJ2-5|14|TRBV19|many|-
TGTGCCAGTAGGAACTCTCTAGCCCAAGAGACCCAGTACTTC
CASRNSLAQETQYF